This T cell receptor (beta chain) was found in a study of T cell responses to AZD1222 COVID-19 vaccine. The CDR3 is 13 residues long. Trimming took off 3 bases at V and 12 bases at J, with 18 bases between the two ends. Germline V gene lookup returns CDR1 SGHAT and CDR2 FQDESV (reference sequence). This clone has a single count. Its target is not known. TCRdb's table, derived via immunoSEQ multiplex PCR, lists solely in-frame clones and lacks some. The table records about 130,000 clones, 75% to 95% of them present only once. Study findings and constraints: A reported finding is that nearly half of spike-specific TCRs target unmutated variant regions. Females made up more of the donors, who were largely white British, and clonal diversity may have come out too low. Spike regions recognized by vaccine-associated CD4 TCRs spanned the protein, led by 160-218 and 743-854.

This TCR was recovered from an adult who received the AZD1222 COVID-19 vaccine. The sample here was peripheral blood, taken 28 days after the second AZD1222 dose. The chain joins TRBV11-1 to TRBJ2-7; TRBD1 might be the D (5 bases). The DNA of the CDR3 is TGTGCCAGCAGCTTGGGAACCAGGGAAATCACGTACGTC. Encoded protein: CASSLGTREITYV.